The TCR beta chain under discussion was sequenced for a study of blood T cell repertoires in COVID-19. Study-level information: Acute and convalescent COVID-19 specimens originated in the United States, Italy and Spain. PBMCs, B-cell-depleted T cells, or T cells provided the cDNA or gDNA that made up the material.

The V gene lost 8 bases and the J gene lost 3 bases, with 20 bases spanning the gap. The CDR3 has 15 residues. Germline values: CDR1 MNHEY, CDR2 SVGAGI. In the authors' methods: Reference gene primer amplification gave nucleated cell count estimates. Libraries were prepared by immunoSEQ multiplex PCR; TCRdb keeps only in-frame clonotypes and omits some of them. That table furnishes V, J and clone size, whereas the DNA furnished D and trimming. The sample carries some 250,000 clones, over 70% recorded once. The origin of this receptor is a woman older than 75 with acute or convalescent COVID-19. This rearrangement joins TRBV6-5 to TRBJ2-7; TRBD1 is a possible D gene (5 bases). Sequencing input: peripheral blood. Written as DNA, the CDR3 is TGTGCCAGCGGAGCCCCCAGGGTCTGGGGCTACGAGCAGTACTTC. Protein product: CASGAPRVWGYEQYF.